The 25 T cell receptor beta chains presented below share a single source sample, sequenced in a study of PD-L1 blockade in urothelial cancer. Time point defined: peripheral blood 6 weeks after treatment start. Produced via immunoSEQ multiplex PCR; TCRdb's table is partial and in-frame only. This sample yields over 70,000 clones, of which roughly 85% are seen a single time; 8.4% belongs to the top ten. Sequenced here: PBMCs, sampled around atezolizumab (anti-PD-L1) treatment. These receptors were collected from a man aged 65 to 79 with urothelial cancer.

The chain couples TRBV28 to TRBJ2-1, with no clear D. Germline lookup yields CDR1 MDHEN and CDR2 SYDVKM. V lost 8 bases and J lost 8, with 13 bases in between. The CDR3 totals 12 residues. The CDR3 loop reads CASGITKHEQFF. The CDR3 region has the DNA TGTGCCAGCGGAATTACTAAACATGAGCAGTTCTTC.

This clone was seen just once. The J gene is TRBJ2-1, the V gene TRBV27; 15 bases line up with TRBD2. J lost 13 bases, V lost 2 bases, and 3 bases had no gene match. CDR3 length equals 14 residues. Germline-derived CDR1 and CDR2 are MNHEY and SMNVEV (reference sequence). The CDR3 DNA sequence: TGTGCCAGCAGTTTAGAGGGACTAGCGGGGGGCCAGTTCTTC. As protein: CASSLEGLAGGQFF.

This clone has just one count. The J gene is TRBJ2-1, the V gene TRBV7-2; D gene uncertain. This CDR3 spans 11 amino acids. Germline CDR1 SGHTA, CDR2 FQGNSA. Trimming removed 5 bases from V and 5 bases from J, with 4 bases in between. For the CDR3, the DNA is TGTGCCAGCAGCCCCGACAATGAGCAGTTCTTC. Amino acids: CASSPDNEQFF.

This sequence joins TRBV4-1 and TRBJ1-2; weak D call: TRBD1 (6 bases). This CDR3 is 15 amino acids long. V lost 1 base and J lost 4, with 13 bases in between. CDR1 and CDR2 from the germline V gene are MGHRA and YSYEKL. For the CDR3, the DNA is TGCGCCAGCAGCCAAGTCCCAGGGGATACCTATGGCTACACCTTC. Its translation: CASSQVPGDTYGYTF.

The chain carries TRBV2 and TRBJ2-2; 7 nucleotides agree with TRBD1. CDR1 SNHLY and CDR2 FYNNEI come from the germline V gene. V lost 7 bases, J lost 1 base, and 3 bases stayed unmatched. The CDR3 extends over 14 amino acids. CDR3 in amino acids: CASKGQENTGELFF. The CDR3 region has the DNA TGTGCCAGCAAAGGACAGGAGAACACCGGGGAGCTGTTTTTT.

V gene TRBV5-4 combines with J gene TRBJ1-2, with D uncertain. Trimming took off 1 base at V and 1 base at J, with 11 bases between the two ends. CDR1 and CDR2 (germline): SGHNT, YYREEE (reference sequence). This CDR3 comprises 15 residues. The chain's CDR3 is CASSLSTELNYGYTF. DNA of the CDR3: TGTGCCAGCAGCTTGAGCACAGAACTTAACTATGGCTACACCTTC.

V usage is TRBV9 and J usage is TRBJ2-1; possibly TRBD2 for D (6 bases). This CDR3 has 15 amino acids. Per germline, CDR1 SGDLS and CDR2 YYNGEE. V lost 1 base, J lost 2 bases, and 10 bases lay in between. For the CDR3, the DNA is TGTGCCAGCAGCGTATTCGGGGGTCCCTACAATGAGCAGTTCTTC. Encoded protein: CASSVFGGPYNEQFF.

V usage is TRBV7-9 and J usage is TRBJ1-3; D might be TRBD1 (5 bases). V shed 2 bases and J shed 1 base, with 12 bases lying between them. The CDR3 length is 16 residues. Germline V gives CDR1 SEHNR, CDR2 FQNEAQ (reference sequence). CDR3 residues: CASSLSGTPSGNTIYF. In DNA, the CDR3 is TGTGCCAGCAGCTTATCTGGGACTCCATCTGGAAACACCATATATTTT. The full variable domain, rest sourced from reference TRBV7-9 and TRBJ1-3, is DTGVSQNPRHKITKRGQNVTFRCDPISEHNRLYWYRQTLGQGPEFLTYFQNEAQLEKSRLLSDRFSAERPKGSFSTLEIQRTEQGDSAMYLCASSLSGTPSGNTIYFGEGSWLTVV.

The chain links TRBV7-2 to TRBJ2-1; TRBD2 agrees at 10 bases. Losses at the gene ends were 3 bases for V and 9 bases for J; bases not matched to a gene: 5. This CDR3 spans 14 amino acids. Per germline, CDR1 SGHTA and CDR2 FQGNSA. CDR3 region: CASSFSGRSGEQFF. The CDR3 nucleotides are TGTGCCAGCAGCTTTAGCGGGAGGTCGGGTGAGCAGTTCTTC.

The gene calls are TRBV10-2 and TRBJ1-2; no clear D. Between the trimmed V and J ends, which lost 6 bases and 4 bases, there was a span of 12 bases. This CDR3 is 13 amino acids long. Germline V lookup: CDR1 WSHSY, CDR2 SAAADI. The CDR3: CASREAGLYGYTF. CDR3 nucleotide sequence: TGCGCCAGCAGGGAGGCGGGTCTCTATGGCTACACCTTC.

The gene calls are TRBV4-2 and TRBJ2-3; 9 bases agree with TRBD2. The CDR3 contains 18 residues. Germline values: CDR1 LGHNA, CDR2 YNFKEQ. V was clipped by 0 bases and J by 5 bases; unmatched bases: 12. CDR3 residues: CASSQDWAAGGQKDTQYF. The DNA of the CDR3 is TGTGCCAGCAGCCAAGATTGGGCGGCGGGGGGGCAAAAAGATACGCAGTATTTT.

V usage is TRBV14 and J usage is TRBJ1-1; D not certain. The V end lost 4 bases, the J end lost 0 bases, and 6 bases lay between the germline ends. Germline V gene sequence: CDR1 SGHDN, CDR2 FVKESK. The CDR3 runs 13 residues. The DNA for the CDR3 is TGTGCCAGCAGCCTGTTTATGAACACTGAAGCTTTCTTT. It encodes CASSLFMNTEAFF. The complete variable domain, with remaining parts taken from reference TRBV14 and TRBJ1-1, reads EAGVTQFPSHSVIEKGQTVTLRCDPISGHDNLYWYRRVMGKEIKFLLHFVKESKQDESGMPNNRFLAERTGGTYSTLKVQPAELEDSGVYFCASSLFMNTEAFFGQGTRLTVV.

The chain has TRBV6-5 and TRBJ1-5, with D maybe TRBD1 (5 bases). This CDR3 region has 15 residues. Germline CDR1 MNHEY, CDR2 SVGAGI. Trimming removed 0 bases from V and 6 bases from J, with 12 bases in between. The CDR3 DNA sequence: TGTGCCAGCAGTTACTCTGGGGGGAGCGGTCAGCCCCAGCATTTT. It is translated as CASSYSGGSGQPQHF.

This clone was seen a single time. The CDR3 DNA sequence: TGTGCCAGCAGTTACTCGTCCCCTCCCACAGGTCGGACCCAGTACTTC. Translation: CASSYSSPPTGRTQYF. The chain combines TRBV6-5 with TRBJ2-5; the D gene is possibly TRBD1 (5 bases). CDR1 and CDR2 from the germline V gene are MNHEY and SVGAGI. V lost 0 bases and J 7 bases, leaving 18 bases between the germline ends. The CDR3 contains 16 residues.

V is TRBV7-9 and J is TRBJ2-3; D possibly corresponds to TRBD2 (7 bases). The CDR3 extends over 15 amino acids. The V and J ends lost 4 bases and 5 bases respectively, with 16 bases between them. Germline-derived CDR1 and CDR2 are SEHNR and FQNEAQ (reference sequence). CDR3 residues: CASSSGGGGRDTQYF. CDR3 DNA sequence: TGTGCCAGCAGCTCGGGGGGCGGGGGTAGAGATACGCAGTATTTT.

The genes are TRBV13 and TRBJ2-2; D might be TRBD1 (6 bases). The ends were cut back, 5 bases at V and 5 bases at J, with 18 bases in the middle. Per the germline V gene, CDR1 is PRHDT and CDR2 is FYEKMQ (reference sequence). CDR3 length: 16 amino acids. The CDR3 region is CASSRHTGSGTGELFF. As DNA, the CDR3 is TGTGCCAGCAGCCGTCATACAGGGTCTGGGACCGGGGAGCTGTTTTTT.

Comments on this clone: This specimen includes other DNA sequences encoding the same CDR3. V usage is TRBV5-6 and J usage is TRBJ1-2, with D possibly matching TRBD1 (5 bases). Per germline, CDR1 SGHDT and CDR2 YYEEEE. Trimming shortened V by 5 bases and J by 4 bases, and 21 bases separated the two germline ends. This CDR3 has 16 residues. In DNA form, the CDR3 reads TGTGCCAGCAGGCGGGATCCGGGGCAGGCACTCTATGGCTACACCTTC. This gives the protein CASRRDPGQALYGYTF.

This clone was detected once. The chain carries TRBV6-5 and TRBJ1-6, with 7 nucleotides matching TRBD1. The CDR3 spans 15 residues. J lost 7 bases, V lost 8 bases, and 11 bases had no gene match. CDR1 MNHEY and CDR2 SVGAGI come from the germline V gene. CDR3 DNA: TGTGCCAGCTGCTACTACGGACAGGCGAATTCACCCCTCCACTTT. The encoded protein is CASCYYGQANSPLHF.

The chain joins TRBV19 to TRBJ2-7, with D possibly matching TRBD2 (5 bases). Germline assignment: CDR1 LNHDA and CDR2 SQIVND (reference sequence). This CDR3 has 16 residues. V was shortened by 3 bases and J by 2 bases, with 17 bases between the two germline ends. CDR3 nucleotide sequence: TGTGCCAGTAGTATGGCGTGGGAGAGGGCCCCCTACGAGCAGTACTTC. It codes for CASSMAWERAPYEQYF.

This clone was seen only a few times. This chain links TRBV30 with TRBJ1-1; TRBD1 matches at 8 bases. The CDR3 is 13 residues long. The V segment lost 5 bases and the J segment 5 bases; nucleotides outside the gene matches: 7. From germline, CDR1 is GTSNPN and CDR2 SVGIG (reference sequence). As DNA, the CDR3 is TGTGCCTGGCAGCGGGACAGGTTGACTGAAGCTTTCTTT. Its protein product is CAWQRDRLTEAFF. Using reference TRBV30 and TRBJ1-1 for the parts outside the CDR3, the full variable domain is SQTIHQWPATLVQPVGSPLSLECTVEGTSNPNLYWYRQAAGRGLQLLFYSVGIGQISSEVPQNLSASRPQDRQFILSSKKLLLSDSGFYLCAWQRDRLTEAFFGQGTRLTVV.

V and J are TRBV5-1 and TRBJ2-1; 10 bases align to TRBD2. V lost 0 bases, J lost 0 bases, and 6 bases stayed unmatched. The germline V gene has CDR1 SGHRS and CDR2 YFSETQ. The CDR3 spans 18 residues. CDR3 bases: TGCGCCAGCAGCTTGGGCCTAGCGGGGGTCAGCTCCTACAATGAGCAGTTCTTC. Its translation: CASSLGLAGVSSYNEQFF.

The CDR3 loop reads CASTRDRGHGYTF. CDR3 sequence (DNA): TGTGCCAGCACCCGGGACAGGGGTCATGGCTACACCTTC. The V call is TRBV2, the J call TRBJ1-2; 10 bases line up with TRBD1. The germline V gene encodes CDR1 SNHLY and CDR2 FYNNEI. V lost 7 bases and J lost 6; bases outside the gene matches: 5. The CDR3 is 13 amino acids.

The genes are TRBV11-2 and TRBJ2-7; D is ambiguous. The CDR3 has 14 amino acids. The V and J ends lost 1 base and 0 bases respectively, with 7 bases between them. Looked up from germline, CDR1 is SGHAT and CDR2 is FQNNGV. CDR3 DNA: TGTGCCAGCAGCTTAGCCGGTCGCTCCTACGAGCAGTACTTC. Amino acids: CASSLAGRSYEQYF.

The chain uses TRBV4-3 and TRBJ1-5; D is uncertain. The germline V and J ends were trimmed by 0 bases and 7 bases, with 7 bases remaining between them. The CDR3 runs 13 residues. CDR1 and CDR2 from the germline V gene are LGHNA and YSLEER. CDR3 sequence: CASSQDLGQPQHF. CDR3 DNA: TGCGCCAGCAGCCAAGACCTAGGACAGCCCCAGCATTTT.

This clone was seen once. The rearrangement links TRBV10-3 to TRBJ1-5; 10 positions match TRBD1. The germline gives CDR1 ENHRY, CDR2 SYGVKD. This CDR3 spans 14 amino acids. V gave up 6 bases and J gave up 2 bases; unmatched junction bases: 1. The CDR3 DNA reads as TGTGCCATCAGAGGGACAGGGGGCAATCAGCCCCAGCATTTT. Protein: CAIRGTGGNQPQHF.